The present entry profiles one TCR beta chain with its context. Its target is not known. The sample comes from a study of cytomegalovirus exposure and HLA in healthy donors. Whole-study findings and limits: Available immune exposure information was restricted to CMV serostatus only. Through in vitro validation, a few CMV-associated chains were shown to be specific for CMV antigens. Upon later analysis, HLA-associated TCR beta chains proved more clonally expanded than other, equally common chains. Prior analysis indicated that the majority of TCR beta V segments exhibited productivity approximately 87% or approximately 30% of the time.

The study ran its PCR with 60 Vbeta and 13 Jbeta primers. The table came from immunoSEQ multiplex PCR; TCRdb's copy has only in-frame clones and leaves some out. Its table records around 110,000 clones. J lost 4 bases, V lost 4 bases, and 7 bases had no gene match. Looked up from germline, CDR1 is SGHNT and CDR2 is YYREEE (reference sequence). This CDR3 contains 15 residues. This rearrangement joins TRBV5-4 to TRBJ2-3; 9 nucleotides agree with TRBD2. The source material was PBMCs. This TCR came from a man aged 35 to 55 in good health and CMV-seropositive. The CDR3 protein is CASSSSGRPADTQYF. The CDR3 bases are TGTGCCAGCAGCAGTAGCGGGAGACCCGCAGATACGCAGTATTTT.